The 5 T cell receptor beta chains below were found in one sample sequenced in a study of blood T cell repertoires in COVID-19 (dated by TCRdb to about 2020). To prepare the library, the immunoSEQ multiplex PCR assay was applied. TCRdb retrieved this table from immuneACCESS and kept in-frame rearrangements only. Not all clones are present; in checked studies, unresolved V genes account for under half, and no reason is known for the remainder. This sample has about 130,000 clones in its table, and about four fifths of those were observed once. The ten largest clones add up to 9% to 15% of the sample. Sequences were obtained from peripheral blood. These receptors were obtained from a woman in her sixties or seventies with acute or convalescent COVID-19.

V usage is TRBV9 and J usage is TRBJ2-1; 8 bases line up with TRBD2. Trimming at V came to 4 bases and at J to 7 bases, leaving 10 bases not matched to a gene. Germline assignment: CDR1 SGDLS and CDR2 YYNGEE. This CDR3 has 15 residues. The CDR3 DNA follows: TGTGCCAGCAGCATCGGACTAGCAAAGGGTAATGAGCAGTTCTTC. This sequence encodes CASSIGLAKGNEQFF.

The genes are TRBV7-9 and TRBJ2-3, with D perhaps TRBD2 (6 bases). Germline V gene data show CDR1 as SEHNR and CDR2 as FQNEAQ (reference sequence). V was trimmed by 5 bases and J by 5 bases, leaving 29 bases between them. This CDR3 region has 19 residues. This chain's CDR3 is CASSPPFERVLSGGDTQYF. CDR3 coding DNA: TGTGCCAGCAGCCCGCCATTCGAGCGGGTACTCTCGGGCGGAGATACGCAGTATTTT.

V usage is TRBV5-5 and J usage is TRBJ2-1, with D hard to call. Trimming shortened V by 3 bases and J by 4 bases, and 14 bases separated the two germline ends. Germline values: CDR1 SGHKS, CDR2 YYEKEE (reference sequence). CDR3 length: 15 amino acids. The CDR3 DNA reads as TGTGCCAGCAGCTCGGTGCCTGAGGTTTACAATGAGCAGTTCTTC. It translates to CASSSVPEVYNEQFF.

V and J are TRBV6-6 and TRBJ1-2; D is unresolved. CDR1 and CDR2 from the germline V gene are MNHNY and SVGAGI (reference sequence). Trimming cost V 2 bases and J 4 bases, with 8 bases left between them. The CDR3 sequence is 13 residues long. The chain's CDR3 is CASSYEEAYGYTF. The CDR3 DNA reads TGTGCCAGCAGTTACGAGGAGGCCTATGGCTACACCTTC.

V usage is TRBV24-1 and J usage is TRBJ2-3; maybe TRBD1 (5 bases). Germline CDR1 and CDR2: KGHDR and SFDVKD. The length of the CDR3 is 16 residues. With 0 bases removed from V and 3 bases from J, the gap between germline ends came to 12 bases. The CDR3 sequence is CATSDLGALGTDTQYF. DNA for the CDR3: TGTGCCACCAGTGATTTGGGGGCCCTGGGGACAGATACGCAGTATTTT.